What follows describes a single T cell receptor beta chain. The sample is drawn from a study of T cell responses to AZD1222 COVID-19 vaccine. Libraries were prepared by immunoSEQ multiplex PCR; TCRdb keeps only in-frame clonotypes and omits some of them. The table lists 98,000 or so clones, approximately 90% of them singletons. CDR3 length: 15 amino acids. The V and J ends lost 7 bases and 0 bases, in that order; junction bases with no gene match: 8. Germline CDR1 SGHRS, CDR2 YFSETQ. Sequences were derived from peripheral blood, sampled on day 0 of MenACWY control vaccination. The TCR was taken from an adult in good health. This chain uses TRBV5-1 with TRBJ2-3; 7 bases map to TRBD2. In DNA, the CDR3 is TGCGCCAGCCGCCCGGGGAGGGGCAGCACAGATACGCAGTATTTT. Protein sequence: CASRPGRGSTDTQYF.